Here is one T cell receptor beta chain with its context. These data originate in a study of blood T cell repertoires in COVID-19. Whole-study context: Sources were T cells, B-cell-depleted T cells, or PBMCs; the material itself was cDNA or gDNA.

Per the study methods: Estimation of nucleated cell counts was performed using reference gene primer amplification. The assay was immunoSEQ multiplex PCR, and TCRdb's table has in-frame clones only and misses some. The V and J calls and clone size are taken from that table; D and trimming were inferred from the DNA. This sample yields some 190,000 clones, of which under 90% are seen a single time; around 6.9% belongs to the top ten. The germline V and J ends were trimmed by 2 bases and 2 bases, with 5 bases remaining between them. This CDR3 is built from 13 residues. Per germline, CDR1 SGHTA and CDR2 FQGTGA.

V gene TRBV7-3 combines with J gene TRBJ2-3; D call uncertain. The sample taken for sequencing was peripheral blood. The receptor was derived from a man aged 55 to 70 with acute or convalescent COVID-19. The CDR3, as DNA: TGTGCCAGCAGCTTAGCTAACACAGATACGCAGTATTTT. It specifies CASSLANTDTQYF.